The entry below describes one T cell receptor beta chain. Antigen: not known. The germline V gene encodes CDR1 SGHVS and CDR2 FQNEAQ. The V end was cut by 1 base, the J end by 0 bases, with 13 bases between. The CDR3 spans 17 residues. Sorted-subset replicate PCRs used 200 ng of genomic DNA. This amount corresponded to 30,000 to 35,000 T cell genomes. Measured with immunoSEQ multiplex PCR; TCRdb has only the in-frame clones, and not every one. The sample yields roughly 120,000 clones, 55% to 80% seen once. This sample stems from a study of shared clonotypes between healthy human individuals. Across the study: With ages of 18 to 49, the donors were a couple of women and a few men.

Overall study results and limits: Sorted-subset sequencing was shown by rarefaction to be incomplete despite large depth. Sharing across four donors was highest in naive CD4 (roughly 5%) and lowest in memory CD8 (roughly 0.4%).

The clonotype was recovered from a woman aged 25 to 45 in good health. The chain links TRBV7-8 to TRBJ1-3; possibly TRBD1 for D (5 bases). The sample was memory CD8+ T cells sorted from blood. The subset was: CD45RO+ cells pooled with CCR7-negative TemRA cells. CDR3 sequence (DNA): TGTGCCAGCAGCTTAGGTGGGGCGATCTTCTCTGGAAACACCATATATTTT. Translation: CASSLGGAIFSGNTIYF.